One sample yielded the 22 T cell receptor beta chains listed below, sequenced in a study of blood T cell repertoires in COVID-19. The repertoire was sequenced with immunoSEQ multiplex PCR; TCRdb's copy has only in-frame clones and lacks some. The table shows approximately 190,000 clones, with approximately 80% occurring only once. Sequencing was performed on peripheral blood. The source of these receptors is a human donor with acute or convalescent COVID-19. The donor label of this sample is uncertain.

The chain is built from TRBV18 and TRBJ2-1; 7 nucleotides agree with TRBD2. Per the germline V gene, CDR1 is KGHSH and CDR2 is LQKENI. J lost 9 bases, V lost 4 bases, and 9 bases had no gene match. The CDR3 runs 14 residues. Written as DNA, the CDR3 is TGTGCCAGCTCACTCGTGACTAGCAAGGTTGAGCAGTTCTTC. Its protein product is CASSLVTSKVEQFF.

This chain connects TRBV5-1 to TRBJ2-2; 7 nucleotides match TRBD2. The trim removed 2 bases at V and 0 bases at J, leaving 7 bases unmatched. There are 17 residues in the CDR3. Germline assignment: CDR1 SGHRS and CDR2 YFSETQ. The CDR3: CASSFPRGDPNTGELFF. For the CDR3, the DNA is TGCGCCAGCAGCTTTCCCCGGGGGGACCCGAACACCGGGGAGCTGTTTTTT.

Here the CDR3 reads CASSEAGRPQETQYF. Here the CDR3 DNA reads TGTGCCAGCTCCGAAGCCGGGAGACCTCAAGAGACCCAGTACTTC. The rearrangement joins TRBV25-1 to TRBJ2-5; possibly TRBD2 for D (6 bases). This CDR3 comprises 15 residues. Germline-derived CDR1 and CDR2 are MGHDK and SYGVNS. Trimming took off 8 bases at V and 2 bases at J, with 18 bases between the two ends.

This chain connects TRBV19 to TRBJ1-5, with 7 bases that match TRBD1. This CDR3 region has 16 residues. Losses at the gene ends were 10 bases for V and 10 bases for J; bases not matched to a gene: 22. Germline CDR1 LNHDA, CDR2 SQIVND (reference sequence). CDR3 in amino acids: CATAIGTAPLPSPQHF. The CDR3, as DNA: TGTGCCACTGCAATTGGGACAGCTCCTCTGCCCTCTCCCCAGCATTTT.

This clone came up once. V usage is TRBV25-1 and J usage is TRBJ1-4; 9 nucleotides agree with TRBD1. CDR1 is MGHDK, CDR2 SYGVNS, per germline. With 2 bases clipped from V and 8 bases from J, the junction kept 6 bases outside the gene matches. The CDR3 is 15 residues long. The DNA for the CDR3 is TGTGCCAGCAGTGAACGGGACAGGGTCGGCGAAAAACTGTTTTTT. This sequence encodes CASSERDRVGEKLFF.

The chain uses TRBV7-8 and TRBJ1-3; D is unresolved. Trimming removed 1 base at V and 0 bases at J, with 10 bases between. Germline V gives CDR1 SGHVS, CDR2 FQNEAQ. The CDR3 runs to 16 residues. The CDR3 reads CASSLVHGLSGNTIYF. CDR3 nucleotides: TGTGCCAGCAGCTTAGTACACGGACTCTCTGGAAACACCATATATTTT.

This clone was detected a few times. V usage is TRBV5-8 and J usage is TRBJ2-1; TRBD1 agrees at 10 bases. Germline assignment: CDR1 SGHTS and CDR2 YDEGEE. Trimming took 4 bases from V and 5 from J; bases not matched to a gene: 9. The CDR3 extends over 16 amino acids. CDR3 coding DNA: TGTGCCAGCAGCCTGCCGGGACAGGGGCTTCACAATGAGCAGTTCTTC. It specifies CASSLPGQGLHNEQFF. Complete variable domain (other parts from reference TRBV5-8 and TRBJ2-1): EAGVTQSPTHLIKTRGQQATLRCSPISGHTSVYWYQQALGLGLQFLLWYDEGEERNRGNFPPRFSGRQFPNYSSELNVNALELEDSALYLCASSLPGQGLHNEQFFGPGTRLTVL.

The V gene is TRBV5-6, the J gene TRBJ2-7; 8 nucleotides line up with TRBD1. CDR3 length equals 14 residues. Germline CDR1 reads SGHDT; CDR2 reads YYEEEE. Losses at the gene ends were 6 bases for V and 4 bases for J; bases not matched to a gene: 9. Here the CDR3 DNA reads TGTGCCAGCACGCTTCAGGGGGCTTCGTACGAGCAGTACTTC. Residues: CASTLQGASYEQYF. The full variable domain, its missing parts supplied by reference TRBV5-6 and TRBJ2-7, is DAGVTQSPTHLIKTRGQQVTLRCSPKSGHDTVSWYQQALGQGPQFIFQYYEEEERQRGNFPDRFSGHQFPNYSSELNVNALLLGDSALYLCASTLQGASYEQYFGPGTRLTVT.

Concerning this clone itself: Different DNA sequences within this sample yield the same CDR3. This sequence joins TRBV5-5 and TRBJ1-1; no clear D. Germline CDR1 reads SGHKS; CDR2 reads YYEKEE (reference sequence). Trimming removed 0 bases from V and 0 bases from J, with 3 bases in between. This CDR3 region has 13 residues. The CDR3, as DNA: TGTGCCAGCAGCTTGGCTGTGAACACTGAAGCTTTCTTT. Its protein is CASSLAVNTEAFF. Combining the CDR3 with reference TRBV5-5 and TRBJ1-1 gives the whole variable domain DAGVTQSPTHLIKTRGQQVTLRCSPISGHKSVSWYQQVLGQGPQFIFQYYEKEERGRGNFPDRFSARQFPNYSSELNVNALLLGDSALYLCASSLAVNTEAFFGQGTRLTVV.

The chain uses TRBV7-3 and TRBJ2-1; D remains ambiguous. V lost 0 bases to trimming and J lost 9 bases, with 6 bases between them. Germline CDR1 and CDR2: SGHTA and FQGTGA. The CDR3 extends over 12 amino acids. CDR3 sequence reads: CASSLTAGEQFF. The CDR3 DNA is TGTGCCAGCAGCTTAACAGCCGGTGAGCAGTTCTTC.

The count of this clone is one. The chain carries TRBV2 and TRBJ2-3; D might be TRBD2 (6 bases). V was trimmed by 8 bases and J by 0 bases, leaving 15 bases between them. CDR3 size: 15 residues. In germline, CDR1 is SNHLY, CDR2 FYNNEI. In nucleotides, the CDR3 is TGTGCCAGCGGCAGGGACTTCACTAGCACAGATACGCAGTATTTT. Its translation is CASGRDFTSTDTQYF.

This chain uses TRBV12-3 or TRBV12-4 with TRBJ2-7; D is unresolved. This CDR3 spans 11 amino acids. Deletions cut 6 bases from V and 0 bases from J, with 3 bases between. CDR3 region: CASSYSYEQYF. The CDR3 nucleotides read TGTGCCAGCAGCTACTCCTACGAGCAGTACTTC.

V and J are TRBV5-1 and TRBJ1-1, with D perhaps TRBD1 (6 bases). Trimming removed 5 bases from V and 3 bases from J, with 11 bases in between. The CDR3 sequence is 13 residues long. The V gene's germline CDR1 is SGHRS and CDR2 YFSETQ. This CDR3 reads CASRQGPDTEAFF. CDR3 sequence (DNA): TGCGCCAGCAGACAGGGACCTGACACTGAAGCTTTCTTT.

V is TRBV6-4 and J is TRBJ2-1; D is possibly TRBD2 (6 bases). Germline V gene sequence: CDR1 MRHNA, CDR2 SNTAGT. There are 15 residues in the CDR3. V was trimmed by 10 bases and J by 1 base, leaving 17 bases between them. The CDR3 protein is CATQWVAVSYNEQFF. The CDR3 nucleotides are TGTGCCACCCAGTGGGTAGCGGTATCCTACAATGAGCAGTTCTTC.

V usage is TRBV28 and J usage is TRBJ1-5, with a tentative D call TRBD1 (6 bases). The CDR3 is 13 amino acids. CDR1 and CDR2 from the germline V gene are MDHEN and SYDVKM. Trimming stripped 7 bases from V and 3 bases from J, with 10 bases between. The DNA of the CDR3 is TGTGCCAGCAACGACAGGACCAATCAGCCCCAGCATTTT. Residues: CASNDRTNQPQHF.

The chain recombines TRBV5-4 with TRBJ1-3; 7 bases agree with TRBD1. CDR3 size: 15 residues. Germline-derived CDR1 and CDR2 are SGHNT and YYREEE (reference sequence). The ends lost 3 bases at V and 4 bases at J; junction bases unmatched: 7. The CDR3 spells CASSSTDRAGNTIYF. The CDR3 DNA is TGTGCCAGCAGCTCAACCGACAGGGCGGGAAACACCATATATTTT.

The gene calls are TRBV12-3 or TRBV12-4 and TRBJ1-2; D gene ambiguous. V was pared by 0 bases and J by 7 bases, with 9 bases between. The CDR3 runs to 13 residues. This chain's CDR3 is CASSLAVAGGYTF. CDR3 coding DNA: TGTGCCAGCAGTTTAGCGGTGGCAGGTGGCTACACCTTC.

The rearrangement uses TRBV6-2 or TRBV6-3 and TRBJ1-5, with TRBD1 identical over 7 bases. V was clipped by 4 bases and J by 2 bases; unmatched bases: 5. This CDR3 has 15 residues. CDR1 is MNHEY and CDR2 is SVGEGT in the germline V gene. Here the CDR3 DNA reads TGTGCCAGCAGTTCCTTCACAGGGGGCAATCAGCCCCAGCATTTT. This codes for CASSSFTGGNQPQHF.

Remarks on this clone: Distinct nucleotide sequences in the sample also encode this CDR3. The genes are TRBV19 and TRBJ2-7; 7 bases line up with TRBD2. J gave up 2 bases and V 3 bases, and 7 bases lay outside the gene matches. Germline lookup yields CDR1 LNHDA and CDR2 SQIVND (reference sequence). The CDR3 has 15 residues. The CDR3 spells CASSIGLAEAYEQYF. CDR3 in DNA: TGTGCCAGTAGTATTGGGCTAGCGGAAGCCTACGAGCAGTACTTC. Full variable domain (missing parts from reference TRBV19 and TRBJ2-7): DGGITQSPKYLFRKEGQNVTLSCEQNLNHDAMYWYRQDPGQGLRLIYYSQIVNDFQKGDIAEGYSVSREKKESFPLTVTSAQKNPTAFYLCASSIGLAEAYEQYFGPGTRLTVT.

V usage is TRBV5-1 and J usage is TRBJ1-5; no definite D call. V shed 4 bases and J shed 7 bases, with 12 bases lying between them. There are 13 residues in the CDR3. Per the germline V gene, CDR1 is SGHRS and CDR2 is YFSETQ. CDR3 sequence: CASSDGESQPQHF. DNA of the CDR3: TGCGCCAGCAGCGACGGGGAGTCACAGCCCCAGCATTTT.

The count of this clone is one. The V and J genes are TRBV3-1 (or the pseudogene TRBV3-2) and TRBJ1-2, with D hard to call. The germline gives CDR1 LGHDT, CDR2 YNNKEL (reference sequence). The CDR3 contains 12 residues. V gave up 2 bases and J gave up 8 bases, with 9 bases separating them. The CDR3 coding sequence is TGTGCCAGCAGCCAACAGACGGGGGGCTACACCTTC. Its translation: CASSQQTGGYTF.

This sequence joins TRBV24-1 and TRBJ2-7, with TRBD2 as a possible D gene (6 bases). This CDR3 spans 12 amino acids. Trimming stripped 8 bases from V and 7 bases from J, with 14 bases between. The germline gives CDR1 KGHDR, CDR2 SFDVKD. The CDR3 DNA reads TGTGCCACCATGCCGGCCGCGGGGGAGCAGTACTTC. As protein: CATMPAAGEQYF.